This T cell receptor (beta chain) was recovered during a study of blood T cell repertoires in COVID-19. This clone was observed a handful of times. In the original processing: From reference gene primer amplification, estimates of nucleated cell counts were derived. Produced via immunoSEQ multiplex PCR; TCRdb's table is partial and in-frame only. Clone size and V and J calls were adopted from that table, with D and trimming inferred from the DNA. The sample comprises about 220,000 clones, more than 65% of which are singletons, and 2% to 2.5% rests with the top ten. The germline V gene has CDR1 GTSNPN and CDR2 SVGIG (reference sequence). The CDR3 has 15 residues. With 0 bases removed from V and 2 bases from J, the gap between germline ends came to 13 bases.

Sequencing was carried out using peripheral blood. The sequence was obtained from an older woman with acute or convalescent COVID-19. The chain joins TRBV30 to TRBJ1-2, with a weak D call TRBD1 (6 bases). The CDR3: CAWSVRGAWNYGYTF. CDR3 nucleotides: TGTGCCTGGAGTGTACGGGGGGCTTGGAACTATGGCTACACCTTC.